These T cell receptor beta chains were read from a single sample in a study of regulatory T cells in long-lasting Graves disease. TCRdb ran MiXCR on the multiplex PCR reads and lists one entry per CDR3 protein. The data contain some 230,000 distinct CDR3 sequences, around 17% of them singletons. Sequenced material: peripheral blood mononuclear cells (PBMCs), taken at new diagnosis, from a patient treated with antithyroid drugs. Receptor source: a female donor with Graves disease. Each CDR3 is given with its conserved first and last residue. D genes are given only for firm matches. Clone sizes are given selectively: once, few, many, or a class where the clone is expanded.

d_gene: .
j_gene: TRBJ1-3
v_gene: TRBV7-6
abundance: many
CDR3aa: CASSLGPAGDTIYF
CDR3nt: TGTGCCAGCAGCTTAGGTCCGGCTGGGGACACCATATATTTT

d_gene: TRBD2
j_gene: TRBJ2-7
v_gene: TRBV2
abundance: .
CDR3aa: CASSEAASGRILLYEQYF
CDR3nt: TGTGCCAGCAGTGAAGCGGCTAGCGGGAGGATCCTCCTTTACGAGCAGTACTTC

d_gene: TRBD2
j_gene: TRBJ2-1
v_gene: TRBV20-1
abundance: .
CDR3aa: CSARSGLAGTQGQFF
CDR3nt: TGCAGTGCTAGGTCGGGACTAGCGGGAACTCAGGGGCAGTTCTTC

d_gene: TRBD2
j_gene: TRBJ2-7
v_gene: TRBV7-9
abundance: few
CDR3aa: CATQSSGRGYEQYF
CDR3nt: TGTGCCACCCAGTCCAGCGGGAGAGGGTACGAGCAGTACTTC

d_gene: .
j_gene: TRBJ1-1
v_gene: TRBV20-1
abundance: many
CDR3aa: CSAQKQGRGTEAFF
CDR3nt: TGCAGTGCTCAAAAACAGGGAAGGGGCACTGAAGCTTTCTTT

d_gene: TRBD2
j_gene: TRBJ2-7
v_gene: TRBV7-2
abundance: many
CDR3aa: CASSLGLAGSYSYEQYF
CDR3nt: TGTGCCAGCAGCTTGGGACTAGCGGGATCCTATTCCTACGAGCAGTACTTC

d_gene: .
j_gene: TRBJ2-1
v_gene: TRBV30
abundance: many
CDR3aa: CAWIGISGSYNEQFF
CDR3nt: TGTGCCTGGATAGGTATTAGCGGTTCCTACAATGAGCAGTTCTTC

d_gene: .
j_gene: TRBJ1-2
v_gene: TRBV6-5
abundance: many
CDR3aa: CASSYDEGVRYGYTF
CDR3nt: TGTGCCAGCAGTTATGACGAGGGGGTCCGCTATGGCTACACCTTC

d_gene: TRBD2
j_gene: TRBJ2-3
v_gene: TRBV7-3
abundance: .
CDR3aa: CASRLAGGPVTDTQYF
CDR3nt: TGTGCCAGCAGACTAGCGGGAGGGCCGGTCACAGATACGCAGTATTTT

d_gene: TRBD1
j_gene: TRBJ2-1
v_gene: TRBV2
abundance: .
CDR3aa: CASRRQGGNEQFF
CDR3nt: TGTGCCAGCAGAAGACAGGGTGGGAATGAGCAGTTCTTC

d_gene: .
j_gene: TRBJ2-5
v_gene: TRBV11-2
abundance: many
CDR3aa: CASNSKRGAGETQYF
CDR3nt: TGTGCCAGCAACTCCAAGAGAGGGGCAGGAGAGACCCAGTACTTC

d_gene: .
j_gene: TRBJ1-6
v_gene: TRBV2
abundance: many
CDR3aa: CASSDGTRNSPLHF
CDR3nt: TGTGCCAGCAGTGACGGCACCCGCAATTCACCCCTCCACTTT

d_gene: TRBD1
j_gene: TRBJ1-1
v_gene: TRBV2
abundance: .
CDR3aa: CASSVDREWTEAFF
CDR3nt: TGTGCCAGCAGTGTGGACAGGGAGTGGACTGAAGCTTTCTTT

d_gene: TRBD1
j_gene: TRBJ1-6
v_gene: TRBV27
abundance: many
CDR3aa: CASSLGGQGYSPLHF
CDR3nt: TGTGCCAGCAGTTTAGGGGGACAGGGGTATTCACCCCTCCACTTT

d_gene: .
j_gene: TRBJ1-4
v_gene: TRBV3-1
abundance: many
CDR3aa: CASSPRTGGVEKLFF
CDR3nt: TGTGCCAGCAGCCCCCGGACGGGAGGGGTAGAAAAACTGTTTTTT

d_gene: .
j_gene: TRBJ1-2
v_gene: TRBV19
abundance: .
CDR3aa: CASSPMGVAGYTF
CDR3nt: TGTGCCAGTAGCCCGATGGGGGTGGCTGGCTACACCTTC

d_gene: .
j_gene: TRBJ2-7
v_gene: TRBV29-1
abundance: .
CDR3aa: CSVTASYEQYF
CDR3nt: TGCAGCGTTACAGCCTCCTACGAGCAGTACTTC